The clone carrying this T cell receptor beta chain was seen only once. The table came from immunoSEQ multiplex PCR; TCRdb's copy has only in-frame clones and leaves some out. The sample lists tens of thousands of clones, approximately 90% occurring once. This specimen belongs to a study of blood T cell repertoires in COVID-19. V gave up 5 bases and J gave up 8 bases; unmatched junction bases: 6. CDR1 and CDR2 (germline): MNHEY, SVGAGI. This CDR3 contains 13 residues. This TCR was sampled from a human donor in a cohort sampled during active COVID-19. The gene calls are TRBV6-5 and TRBJ1-2; TRBD1 aligns across 9 bases. Sequenced material: peripheral blood. As DNA, the CDR3 is TGTGCCAGCAGTACGGGACAGGGTATCGGCTACACCTTC. Translated: CASSTGQGIGYTF.